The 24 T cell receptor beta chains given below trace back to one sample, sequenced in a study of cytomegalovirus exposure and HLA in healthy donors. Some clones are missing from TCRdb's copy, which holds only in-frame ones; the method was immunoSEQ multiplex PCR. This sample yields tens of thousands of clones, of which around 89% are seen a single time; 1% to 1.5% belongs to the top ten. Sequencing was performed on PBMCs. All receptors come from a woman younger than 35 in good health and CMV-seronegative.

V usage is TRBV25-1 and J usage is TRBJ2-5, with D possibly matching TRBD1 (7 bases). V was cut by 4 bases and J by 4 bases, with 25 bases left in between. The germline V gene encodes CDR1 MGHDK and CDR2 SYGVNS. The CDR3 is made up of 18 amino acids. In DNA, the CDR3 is TGTGCCAGCAGTGGAACATCCGGGACAGTTCAGGGAGGAGAGACCCAGTACTTC. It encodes CASSGTSGTVQGGETQYF.

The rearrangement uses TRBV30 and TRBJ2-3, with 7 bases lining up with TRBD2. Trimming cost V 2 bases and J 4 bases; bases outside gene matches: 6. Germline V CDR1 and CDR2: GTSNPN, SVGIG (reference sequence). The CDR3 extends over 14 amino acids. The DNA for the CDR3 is TGTGCCTGGAGTAGGCGGGAGAAGTCAGATACGCAGTATTTT. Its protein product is CAWSRREKSDTQYF.

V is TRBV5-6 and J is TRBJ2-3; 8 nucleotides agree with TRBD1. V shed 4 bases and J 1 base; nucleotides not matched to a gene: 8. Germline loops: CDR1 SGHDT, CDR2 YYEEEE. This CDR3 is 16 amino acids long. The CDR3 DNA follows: TGTGCCAGCAGCCCAAGACGGGACAGGCGCACAGATACGCAGTATTTT. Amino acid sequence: CASSPRRDRRTDTQYF.

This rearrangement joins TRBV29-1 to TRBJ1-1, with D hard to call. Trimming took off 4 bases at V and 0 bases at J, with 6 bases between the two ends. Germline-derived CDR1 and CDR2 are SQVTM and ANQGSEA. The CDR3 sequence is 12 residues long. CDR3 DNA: TGCAGCGTTGTTCCCGTGAACACTGAAGCTTTCTTT. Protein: CSVVPVNTEAFF. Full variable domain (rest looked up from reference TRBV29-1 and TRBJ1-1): SAVISQKPSRDICQRGTSLTIQCQVDSQVTMMFWYRQQPGQSLTLIATANQGSEATYESGFVIDKFPISRPNLTFSTLTVSNMSPEDSSIYLCSVVPVNTEAFFGQGTRLTVV.

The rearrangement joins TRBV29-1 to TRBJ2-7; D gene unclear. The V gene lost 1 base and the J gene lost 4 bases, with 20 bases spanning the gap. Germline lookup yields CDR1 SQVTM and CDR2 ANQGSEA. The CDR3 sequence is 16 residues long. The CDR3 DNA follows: TGCAGCGTTGAAGGAGTCGCAGGCCTCCAGAATTACGAGCAGTACTTC. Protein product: CSVEGVAGLQNYEQYF.

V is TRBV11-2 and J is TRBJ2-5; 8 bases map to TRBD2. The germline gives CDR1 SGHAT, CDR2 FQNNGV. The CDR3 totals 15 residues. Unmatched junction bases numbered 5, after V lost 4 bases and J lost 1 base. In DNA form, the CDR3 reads TGTGCCAGCAGCTCGGCGGGGGGCCCCCAAGAGACCCAGTACTTC. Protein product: CASSSAGGPQETQYF.

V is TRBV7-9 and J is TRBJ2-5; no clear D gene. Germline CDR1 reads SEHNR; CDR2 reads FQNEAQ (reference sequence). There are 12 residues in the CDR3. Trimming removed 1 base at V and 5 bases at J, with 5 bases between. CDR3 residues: CASSLGPETQYF. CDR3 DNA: TGTGCCAGCAGCTTAGGTCCGGAGACCCAGTACTTC.

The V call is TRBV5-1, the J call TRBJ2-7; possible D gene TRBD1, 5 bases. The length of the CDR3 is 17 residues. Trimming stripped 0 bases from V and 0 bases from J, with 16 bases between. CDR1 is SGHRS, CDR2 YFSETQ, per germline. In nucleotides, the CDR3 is TGCGCCAGCAGCTTGGCCCGACAGATTCAGAGCTCCTACGAGCAGTACTTC. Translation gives CASSLARQIQSSYEQYF.

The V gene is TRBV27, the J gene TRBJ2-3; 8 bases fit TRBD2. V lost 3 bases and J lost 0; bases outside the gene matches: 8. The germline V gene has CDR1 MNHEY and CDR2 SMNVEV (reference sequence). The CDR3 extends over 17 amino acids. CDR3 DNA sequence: TGTGCCAGCAGTTTTTCGGCGGGAGGACCTAGCACAGATACGCAGTATTTT. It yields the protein CASSFSAGGPSTDTQYF.

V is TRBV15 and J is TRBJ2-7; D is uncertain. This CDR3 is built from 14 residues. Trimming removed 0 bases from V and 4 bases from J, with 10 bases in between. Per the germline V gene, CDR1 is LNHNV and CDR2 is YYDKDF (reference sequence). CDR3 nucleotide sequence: TGTGCCACCAGCAGAGATAGGTCCGGGTACGAGCAGTACTTC. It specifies CATSRDRSGYEQYF.

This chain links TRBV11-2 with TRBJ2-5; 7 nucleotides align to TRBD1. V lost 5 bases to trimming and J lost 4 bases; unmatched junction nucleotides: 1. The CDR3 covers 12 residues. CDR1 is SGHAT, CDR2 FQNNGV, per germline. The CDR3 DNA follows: TGTGCCAGCAGCCGGGACAGAGAGACCCAGTACTTC. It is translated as CASSRDRETQYF.

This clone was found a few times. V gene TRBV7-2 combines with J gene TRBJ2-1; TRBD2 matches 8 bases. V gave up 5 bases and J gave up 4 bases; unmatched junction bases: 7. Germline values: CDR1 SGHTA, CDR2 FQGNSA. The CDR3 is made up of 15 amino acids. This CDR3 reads CASSPVSGEYNEQFF. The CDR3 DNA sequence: TGTGCCAGCAGCCCAGTTAGCGGGGAGTACAATGAGCAGTTCTTC.

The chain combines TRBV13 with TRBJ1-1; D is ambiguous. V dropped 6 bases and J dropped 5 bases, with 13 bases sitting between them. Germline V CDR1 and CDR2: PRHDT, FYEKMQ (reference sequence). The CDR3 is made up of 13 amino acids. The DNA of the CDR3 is TGTGCCAGCAGGAGAGGCCTGGATACTGAAGCTTTCTTT. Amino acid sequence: CASRRGLDTEAFF.

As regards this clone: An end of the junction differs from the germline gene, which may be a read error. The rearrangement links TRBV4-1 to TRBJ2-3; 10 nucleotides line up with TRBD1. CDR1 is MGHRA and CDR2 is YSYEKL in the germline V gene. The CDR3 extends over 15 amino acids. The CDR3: CASSQDRLGDRGSHF. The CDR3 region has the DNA TGCGCCAGCAGCCAAGATAGGTTGGGGGACAGGGGTTCCCATTTT.

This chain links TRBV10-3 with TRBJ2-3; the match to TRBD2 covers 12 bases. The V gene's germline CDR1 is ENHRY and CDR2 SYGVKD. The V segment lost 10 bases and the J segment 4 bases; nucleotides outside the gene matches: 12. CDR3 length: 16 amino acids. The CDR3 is CATTRTSGTSPDTQYF. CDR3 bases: TGTGCCACCACTCGGACTAGCGGGACCTCCCCAGATACGCAGTATTTT.

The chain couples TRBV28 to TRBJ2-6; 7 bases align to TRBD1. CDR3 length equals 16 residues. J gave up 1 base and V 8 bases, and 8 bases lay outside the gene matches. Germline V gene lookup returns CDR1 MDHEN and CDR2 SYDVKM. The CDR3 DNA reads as TGTGCCAGCGTTATGGGACAGCCGTCTGGGGCCAACGTCCTGACTTTC. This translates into CASVMGQPSGANVLTF.

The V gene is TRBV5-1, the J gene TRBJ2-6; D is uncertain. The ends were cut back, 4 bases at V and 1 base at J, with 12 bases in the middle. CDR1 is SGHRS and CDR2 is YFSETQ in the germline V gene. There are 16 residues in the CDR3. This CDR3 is CASSVRAKSGANVLTF. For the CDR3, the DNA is TGCGCCAGCAGCGTGAGAGCCAAATCTGGGGCCAACGTCCTGACTTTC.

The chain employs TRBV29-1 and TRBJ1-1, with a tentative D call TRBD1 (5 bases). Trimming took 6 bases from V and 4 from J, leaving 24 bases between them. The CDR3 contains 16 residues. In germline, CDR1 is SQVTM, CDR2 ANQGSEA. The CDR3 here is CSVHGPGGFVGTEAFF. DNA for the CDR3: TGCAGCGTCCACGGGCCGGGGGGATTTGTGGGCACTGAAGCTTTCTTT.

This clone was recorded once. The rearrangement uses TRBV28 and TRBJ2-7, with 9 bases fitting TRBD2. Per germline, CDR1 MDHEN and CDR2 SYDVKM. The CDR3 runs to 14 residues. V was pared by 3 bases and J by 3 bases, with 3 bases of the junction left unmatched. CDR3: CASSFHSGSYEQYF. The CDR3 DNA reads TGTGCCAGCAGTTTCCATAGCGGGAGCTACGAGCAGTACTTC.

CDR3 bases: TGTGCCAGCAGTCCCCCCGGACAGGGCAGGTTTGAGCAGTTCTTC. Translation: CASSPPGQGRFEQFF. This rearrangement joins TRBV27 to TRBJ2-1; 8 nucleotides match TRBD1. The ends lost 5 bases at V and 9 bases at J; junction bases unmatched: 12. The germline V gene encodes CDR1 MNHEY and CDR2 SMNVEV (reference sequence). The CDR3 sequence is 15 residues long.

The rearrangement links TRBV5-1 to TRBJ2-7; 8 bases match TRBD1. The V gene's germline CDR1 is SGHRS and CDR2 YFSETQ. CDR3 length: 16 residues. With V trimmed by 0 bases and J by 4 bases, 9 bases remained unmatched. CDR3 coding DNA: TGCGCCAGCAGCTTGGATAGTGACAGGGGATTGTACGAGCAGTACTTC. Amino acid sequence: CASSLDSDRGLYEQYF.

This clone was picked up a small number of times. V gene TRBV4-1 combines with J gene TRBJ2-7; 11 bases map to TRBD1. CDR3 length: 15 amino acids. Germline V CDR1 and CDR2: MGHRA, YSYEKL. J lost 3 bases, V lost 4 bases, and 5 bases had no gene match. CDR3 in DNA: TGCGCCAGCAGCCCCGCCGGGACAGGGGGCTACGAGCAGTACTTC. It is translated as CASSPAGTGGYEQYF.

The CDR3 spells CASRTTGNTEAFF. CDR3 nucleotides: TGTGCCAGCAGGACAACAGGGAACACTGAAGCTTTCTTT. The chain joins TRBV28 to TRBJ1-1, with D possibly matching TRBD1 (5 bases). CDR3 length: 13 residues. The ends were cut back, 6 bases at V and 1 base at J, with 9 bases in the middle. From germline, CDR1 is MDHEN and CDR2 SYDVKM.

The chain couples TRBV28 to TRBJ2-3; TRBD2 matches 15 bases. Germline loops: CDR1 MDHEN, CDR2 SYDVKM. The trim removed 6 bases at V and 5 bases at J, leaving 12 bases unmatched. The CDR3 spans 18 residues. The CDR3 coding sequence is TGTGCCAGCAGCCGGACTAGCGGGAGGGCAGCGGTCGGAGATACGCAGTATTTT. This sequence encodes CASSRTSGRAAVGDTQYF.